In this sample, the clone carrying this T cell receptor beta chain turned up many times. The data belong to a study of blood T cell repertoires in COVID-19. On the study more broadly: Sites in the United States, Italy and Spain provided acute and convalescent COVID-19 samples. The cDNA or gDNA used as material had been derived from T cells, B-cell-depleted T cells, or PBMCs.

The germline V and J ends were trimmed by 6 bases and 5 bases, with 14 bases remaining between them. This CDR3 has 13 amino acids. The V gene's germline CDR1 is MNHEY and CDR2 SVGAGI. In the study's own analysis: Quantification of nucleated cells was approximated via reference gene primer amplification. Measured with immunoSEQ multiplex PCR; TCRdb has only the in-frame clones, and not every one. Clone size and V and J calls were adopted from that table, with D and trimming inferred from the DNA. The table lists some 94,000 clones, roughly 72% of them singletons, with about 26% in the top ten. The clonotype comes from a woman aged 60-75 years in a cohort sampled during active or convalescent COVID-19. V usage is TRBV6-5 and J usage is TRBJ2-7, with a weak D call TRBD2 (6 bases). Material: peripheral blood. This chain's CDR3 is CASSTLGEDEQYF. In DNA, the CDR3 is TGTGCCAGCAGCACCTTAGGGGAGGACGAGCAGTACTTC.